This T cell receptor (beta chain) originates from a study of vaccination and CD4 T cells after COVID-19. This clonotype has more than one count but fewer than ten. What it binds is unknown. Germline lookup yields CDR1 MNHEY and CDR2 SVGAGI. Trimming removed 2 bases at V and 8 bases at J, with 12 bases between. The CDR3 contains 13 residues. Treatment described: roughly 10-day PBMC culture with coronavirus spike peptide pools or control peptides (ViraFEST assay). Days 3 and 7 saw half the medium swapped for fresh IL-2 medium. The Oncomine TCR Beta short-read assay sequenced DNA from cultured CD4+ T cells. Genomic DNA was isolated from CD4+ T cells that had been cultured. TCRdb re-called the PCR reads with MiXCR, one entry per CDR3 protein. The sample gives some 13,000 distinct CDR3 sequences, roughly 44% of which show up once; 14% to 15% is in the top ten.

This sequence joins TRBV6-5 and TRBJ1-2; D might be TRBD1 (5 bases). The receptor was derived from a human donor who had recovered from COVID-19. The sample taken for sequencing was CD4+ T cells from blood, cultured in vitro. The CDR3 bases are TGTGCCAGCAGTTACAGGGGAGTAGGCGGCTACACCTTC. Protein: CASSYRGVGGYTF.